This section outlines one TCR beta chain sequence together with its context. The data were obtained in a study of blood T cells in healthy people across ages. Alongside a J-beta primer mix, a sample-barcoded 5' primer served in a second PCR lasting roughly 6 to 11 cycles. From the 5' RACE reads, TCRdb called clonotypes with MiXCR, one entry per CDR3 protein. The data hold 600,000 to 1,000,000 distinct CDR3 sequences, with around 25% observed a single time. Between the trimmed V and J ends, which lost 3 bases and 0 bases, there was a span of 12 bases. Germline V gene lookup returns CDR1 DFQATT and CDR2 SNEGSKA (reference sequence). This CDR3 is 14 amino acids long. The same specimen was also included in a second study, on T cells of mothers and their children. That publication notes: RNA was extracted, and all of it went into cDNA synthesis at roughly 1.5 ug per 15 ul. Sample barcodes and 2-4 random nucleotides came from the second PCR's M1S primer. For unrelated pairs as for related ones, thymic selection shapes TCR recombination output similarly. It was observed that no persistent microchimeric T cell clones could be detected.

The receptor's source is a boy younger than 18 in good health. Sequenced input: blood. The chain carries TRBV20-1 and TRBJ2-7; D possibly uses TRBD1 or TRBD2 (5 bases each). DNA of the CDR3: TGCAGTGCTAGTCGTGGGGGAGACTCCTACGAGCAGTACTTC. Translation gives CSASRGGDSYEQYF.